These 30 T cell receptor beta chains were all obtained from the same sample, sequenced in a study of radiation and T cells in renal cell carcinoma. The sample's treatment: 15 Gy SBRT to primary tumor, nephrectomy 4 weeks later. Only in-frame clones appear in the TCRdb table, and some are missing; sequencing was by immunoSEQ multiplex PCR. The table lists some 10,000 clones, 63% of them singletons. Sequences were derived from tumor tissue, sampled from a patient whose treatment included radiotherapy and nephrectomy. Receptor source: a woman in her 50s with renal cell carcinoma.

The J gene is TRBJ2-1, the V gene TRBV29-1; D possibly matches TRBD1 or TRBD2 (5 bases each). The CDR3 covers 14 residues. Germline V gene lookup returns CDR1 SQVTM and CDR2 ANQGSEA. V gave up 3 bases and J gave up 10 bases, with 19 bases separating them. CDR3 nucleotide sequence: TGCAGCGTTGATTCGGCTCCGAGGGGCGGGGAGCAGTTCTTC. Its protein product is CSVDSAPRGGEQFF.

Only a few counts were recorded for this clone. The rearrangement uses TRBV4-3 and TRBJ2-4; D is perhaps TRBD2 (6 bases). Germline loops: CDR1 LGHNA, CDR2 YSLEER. V lost 0 bases and J 9 bases, leaving 12 bases between the germline ends. This CDR3 has 14 residues. The CDR3 spells CASSQEAGSGIQYF. For the CDR3, the DNA is TGCGCCAGCAGCCAAGAGGCGGGGTCCGGCATTCAGTACTTC.

The chain combines TRBV9 with TRBJ2-1, with TRBD2 matching over 12 bases. This CDR3 has 14 amino acids. From germline, CDR1 is SGDLS and CDR2 YYNGEE. J gave up 7 bases and V 4 bases, and 3 bases lay outside the gene matches. This CDR3 reads CASSLGTSGNEQFF. The DNA of the CDR3 is TGTGCCAGCAGCCTAGGGACTAGCGGGAATGAGCAGTTCTTC.

This clone was recorded only once. At one of its ends the junction is not consistent with the germline gene, which may arise from a read error. The rearrangement uses TRBV5-6 and TRBJ2-5; 9 bases fit TRBD2. Germline V lookup: CDR1 SGHDT, CDR2 YYEEEE. This CDR3 region has 14 residues. The CDR3 protein is CASSLLAGEEAQYF. CDR3 nucleotide sequence: TGTGCCAGCAGCTTGTTAGCGGGGGAAGAGGCCCAGTACTTC.

This chain links TRBV19 with TRBJ2-1; D uncertain. V was pared by 5 bases and J by 7 bases, with 9 bases between. CDR3 length: 12 residues. Per the germline V gene, CDR1 is LNHDA and CDR2 is SQIVND (reference sequence). The CDR3 spells CASSFGRNEQFF. DNA for the CDR3: TGTGCCAGTAGTTTCGGACGAAATGAGCAGTTCTTC.

The chain links TRBV27 to TRBJ2-3; 12 positions match TRBD2. The V gene's germline CDR1 is MNHEY and CDR2 SMNVEV (reference sequence). V gave up 4 bases and J gave up 6 bases; unmatched junction bases: 5. The CDR3 extends over 15 amino acids. The CDR3 DNA reads TGTGCCAGCAGTTACATCGGGACTAGCGGGGATACGCAGTATTTT. It is translated as CASSYIGTSGDTQYF.

The chain couples TRBV18 to TRBJ2-1; TRBD2 might be the D (6 bases). The CDR3 runs 12 residues. Germline V CDR1 and CDR2: KGHSH, LQKENI. V was clipped by 5 bases and J by 6 bases, with 8 bases between them. CDR3 sequence reads: CASSTGVNEQFF. CDR3 nucleotide sequence: TGTGCCAGCTCAACGGGGGTCAATGAGCAGTTCTTC.

The chain's CDR3 is CASSSAFYGYTF. The CDR3 DNA reads TGTGCCAGCAGTAGTGCCTTCTATGGCTACACCTTC. J is TRBJ1-2 and V is TRBV27; D is unresolved. CDR3 size: 12 residues. V was cut by 5 bases and J by 4 bases, with 8 bases left in between. Germline CDR1 is MNHEY and CDR2 is SMNVEV (reference sequence).

V is TRBV4-1 and J is TRBJ2-7; TRBD1 agrees at 9 bases. In germline, CDR1 is MGHRA, CDR2 YSYEKL. V lost 0 bases, J lost 3 bases, and 6 bases stayed unmatched. This CDR3 has 16 residues. The CDR3: CASSQEGWDRDYEQYF. DNA for the CDR3: TGCGCCAGCAGCCAAGAGGGCTGGGACAGGGACTACGAGCAGTACTTC.

The chain joins TRBV29-1 to TRBJ2-7, with 9 bases aligning to TRBD1. Germline V gives CDR1 SQVTM, CDR2 ANQGSEA. J was trimmed by 2 bases and V by 6 bases; bases with no gene match: 2. CDR3 length: 12 residues. The CDR3 protein is CSVRQGAYEQYF. CDR3 sequence (DNA): TGCAGCGTACGACAGGGGGCCTACGAGCAGTACTTC.

This clone appeared a few times. The chain couples TRBV5-6 to TRBJ1-2; D is perhaps TRBD1 (6 bases). CDR1 is SGHDT, CDR2 YYEEEE, per germline. The CDR3 length is 15 residues. Trimming pared 4 bases from V and 0 bases from J, leaving 13 bases between. CDR3: CASSPQGRPNYGYTF. In nucleotides, the CDR3 is TGTGCCAGCAGCCCCCAGGGGCGACCTAACTATGGCTACACCTTC.

The chain combines TRBV5-6 with TRBJ1-2; D gene uncertain. The CDR3 runs 12 residues. Germline V gene lookup returns CDR1 SGHDT and CDR2 YYEEEE. V lost 1 base to trimming and J lost 5 bases, with 6 bases between them. CDR3 amino acids: CASSLKGYGYTF. The CDR3 DNA follows: TGTGCCAGCAGCTTGAAAGGGTATGGCTACACCTTC. Drawing the rest from reference TRBV5-6 and TRBJ1-2, the complete variable domain is DAGVTQSPTHLIKTRGQQVTLRCSPKSGHDTVSWYQQALGQGPQFIFQYYEEEERQRGNFPDRFSGHQFPNYSSELNVNALLLGDSALYLCASSLKGYGYTFGSGTRLTVV.

The chain links TRBV5-1 to TRBJ2-5; 12 bases align to TRBD2. Trimming removed 4 bases from V and 5 bases from J; junction bases left unmatched: 9. The CDR3 totals 16 residues. The germline V gene has CDR1 SGHRS and CDR2 YFSETQ. The CDR3 coding sequence is TGCGCCAGCAGCATCCTCCTAGCGGGAGGGGAGGAGACCCAGTACTTC. Protein product: CASSILLAGGEETQYF.

This clone has only one observation. The rearrangement uses TRBV6-4 and TRBJ2-2; the D gene is possibly TRBD1 (6 bases). CDR1 MRHNA and CDR2 SNTAGT come from the germline V gene. This CDR3 contains 14 residues. Trimming stripped 5 bases from V and 5 bases from J, with 12 bases between. CDR3 nucleotide sequence: TGTGCCAGCAGTCCAGGGGCGGCAACCGGGGAGCTGTTTTTT. Amino acids: CASSPGAATGELFF.

This chain connects TRBV5-1 to TRBJ1-4, with a possible D match to TRBD1 (6 bases). Germline values: CDR1 SGHRS, CDR2 YFSETQ. The CDR3 is 15 amino acids. Trimming took 0 bases from V and 5 from J, leaving 11 bases between them. The CDR3 DNA sequence: TGCGCCAGCAGCTTGGACAGGGCGGTGAATGAAAAACTGTTTTTT. Encoded protein: CASSLDRAVNEKLFF.

Relative to its sample, this clone is medium-sized. The chain uses TRBV6-1 and TRBJ2-2; possible D gene TRBD2, 5 bases. This CDR3 spans 15 amino acids. The ends were cut back, 6 bases at V and 5 bases at J, with 16 bases in the middle. Germline V gene lookup returns CDR1 MNHNS and CDR2 SASEGT. The CDR3 is CASRFEGSWTGELFF. Here the CDR3 DNA reads TGTGCCAGCAGGTTTGAGGGATCCTGGACCGGGGAGCTGTTTTTT.

The chain uses TRBV30 and TRBJ2-1; the D is unclear. Germline V CDR1 and CDR2: GTSNPN, SVGIG (reference sequence). V was trimmed by 2 bases and J by 3 bases, leaving 20 bases between them. The CDR3 length is 17 residues. The CDR3 nucleotides read TGTGCCTGGAGTCTGGCCCTGCCCTGGCGGTACTACAATGAGCAGTTCTTC. This gives the protein CAWSLALPWRYYNEQFF.

The CDR3 DNA sequence: TGTGCCAGCAGTGAGACAGGGGATGATACGCAGTATTTT. It encodes CASSETGDDTQYF. The chain links TRBV2 to TRBJ2-3; 8 bases align to TRBD1. Trimming removed 3 bases from V and 6 bases from J; junction bases left unmatched: 2. This CDR3 comprises 13 residues. Looked up from germline, CDR1 is SNHLY and CDR2 is FYNNEI.

The genes are TRBV7-2 and TRBJ2-1; D is uncertain. Between the trimmed V and J ends, which lost 5 bases and 4 bases, there was a span of 9 bases. CDR1 SGHTA and CDR2 FQGNSA come from the germline V gene. This CDR3 has 13 residues. This chain's CDR3 is CASSRSPYNEQFF. The CDR3 DNA sequence: TGTGCCAGCAGCCGAAGCCCATACAATGAGCAGTTCTTC.

The chain has TRBV7-2 and TRBJ2-2; D remains unclear. The CDR3 spans 14 residues. Germline values: CDR1 SGHTA, CDR2 FQGNSA. V lost 4 bases, J lost 4 bases, and 10 bases lay in between. The CDR3 DNA follows: TGTGCCAGCAGCTCGGAGAAAGTCACCGGGGAGCTGTTTTTT. It specifies CASSSEKVTGELFF.

The V and J genes are TRBV2 and TRBJ2-5; D uncertain. This CDR3 contains 12 residues. Trimming pared 8 bases from V and 3 bases from J, leaving 10 bases between. Germline values: CDR1 SNHLY, CDR2 FYNNEI. As DNA, the CDR3 is TGTGCCAGCTATCCTGGGGAAGAGACCCAGTACTTC. Translating it yields CASYPGEETQYF.

The chain combines TRBV7-2 with TRBJ2-1; tentatively, D is TRBD2 (6 bases). CDR3 length: 15 residues. Germline V lookup: CDR1 SGHTA, CDR2 FQGNSA. V was shortened by 6 bases and J by 6 bases, with 18 bases between the two germline ends. DNA for the CDR3: TGTGCCAGCAGGACCGTCGACTTCGGGGGCAATGAGCAGTTCTTC. It specifies CASRTVDFGGNEQFF.

The V gene is TRBV15, the J gene TRBJ2-3; D is possibly TRBD1 (5 bases). The germline V and J ends were trimmed by 2 bases and 4 bases, with 7 bases remaining between them. The germline CDR1 and CDR2 sequences are LNHNV and YYDKDF (reference sequence). The CDR3 has 13 residues. CDR3 DNA: TGTGCCACCAGCAGATCAGGGCCAGATACGCAGTATTTT. The encoded protein is CATSRSGPDTQYF.

V gene TRBV4-3 combines with J gene TRBJ1-2; possible D gene TRBD1, 6 bases. The CDR3 has 15 residues. Germline loops: CDR1 LGHNA, CDR2 YSLEER. V was cut by 1 base and J by 4 bases, with 13 bases left in between. CDR3 DNA: TGCGCCAGCAGCCAAGGAACAGGGTTCCTCTATGGCTACACCTTC. This codes for CASSQGTGFLYGYTF.

The V call is TRBV25-1, the J call TRBJ1-6; 8 positions match TRBD1. This CDR3 comprises 13 residues. The V segment lost 7 bases and the J segment 7 bases; nucleotides outside the gene matches: 3. Germline-derived CDR1 and CDR2 are MGHDK and SYGVNS. CDR3 region: CASTRQGNSPLHF. As DNA, the CDR3 is TGTGCCAGCACCAGACAGGGGAATTCACCCCTCCACTTT.

The V gene is TRBV2, the J gene TRBJ1-2, with D possibly being TRBD1 (5 bases). This CDR3 has 13 amino acids. Germline CDR1 reads SNHLY; CDR2 reads FYNNEI. V was clipped by 3 bases and J by 7 bases, with 12 bases between them. The CDR3 loop is CASSDGGMRGYTF. The CDR3 DNA reads as TGTGCCAGCAGTGATGGGGGAATGCGTGGCTACACCTTC.

This chain joins TRBV9 and TRBJ2-3; D gene uncertain. From germline, CDR1 is SGDLS and CDR2 YYNGEE. Trimming took off 0 bases at V and 3 bases at J, with 11 bases between the two ends. CDR3 length equals 15 residues. The CDR3 nucleotides read TGTGCCAGCAGCGTAGGGGAACAGAGGACAGATACGCAGTATTTT. Protein product: CASSVGEQRTDTQYF.

This clone came up a few times. The rearrangement joins TRBV6-4 to TRBJ1-1, with D maybe TRBD1 (6 bases). Trimming left V 7 bases short and J 0 bases short, with 15 bases between. Germline V gene lookup returns CDR1 MRHNA and CDR2 SNTAGT. This CDR3 contains 15 residues. The CDR3 loop is CASKVEDSLNTEAFF. DNA for the CDR3: TGTGCCAGCAAAGTGGAGGACAGCTTGAACACTGAAGCTTTCTTT.

CDR3 bases: TGTGCCAGCTCACCGGACAGCTCCTACGAGCAGTACTTC. Translated: CASSPDSSYEQYF. This chain links TRBV18 with TRBJ2-5; possible D gene TRBD1, 6 bases. Gene TRBJ2-7 matches the end of the DNA better, so the J call may be wrong. The germline V gene has CDR1 KGHSH and CDR2 LQKENI. The CDR3 contains 13 residues.

The chain is built from TRBV19 and TRBJ1-5; D is undetermined. The germline CDR1 and CDR2 sequences are LNHDA and SQIVND (reference sequence). The CDR3 spans 13 residues. V gave up 4 bases and J gave up 4 bases, with 8 bases separating them. CDR3 in amino acids: CASSTGGNQPQHF. CDR3 in DNA: TGTGCCAGTAGTACCGGAGGGAATCAGCCCCAGCATTTT.